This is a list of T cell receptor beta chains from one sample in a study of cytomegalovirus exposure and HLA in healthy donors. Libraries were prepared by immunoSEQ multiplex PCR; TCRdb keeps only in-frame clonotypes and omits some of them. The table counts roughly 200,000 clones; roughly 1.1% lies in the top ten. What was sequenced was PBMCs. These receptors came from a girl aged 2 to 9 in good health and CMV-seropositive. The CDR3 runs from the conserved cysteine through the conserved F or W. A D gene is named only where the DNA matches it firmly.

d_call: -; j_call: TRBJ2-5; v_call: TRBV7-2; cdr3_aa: CASSLARLETQYF; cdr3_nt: TGTGCCAGCAGTCTCGCCCGGTTGGAGACCCAGTACTTC
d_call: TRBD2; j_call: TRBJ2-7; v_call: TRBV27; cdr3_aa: CASREGTSGPLYEQYF; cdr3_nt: TGTGCCAGCAGGGAAGGGACTAGCGGGCCACTCTACGAGCAGTACTTC
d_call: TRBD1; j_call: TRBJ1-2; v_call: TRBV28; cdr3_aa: CASRGDRPYGYTF; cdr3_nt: TGTGCCAGCAGGGGGGACAGGCCCTATGGCTACACCTTC
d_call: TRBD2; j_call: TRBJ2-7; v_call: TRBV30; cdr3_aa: CAWSVLAGGLSEQYF; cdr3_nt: TGTGCCTGGAGTGTCTTAGCGGGAGGTCTCTCCGAGCAGTACTTC
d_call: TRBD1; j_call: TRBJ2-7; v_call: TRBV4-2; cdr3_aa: CASSRAGLRDSSYEQYF; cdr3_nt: TGTGCCAGCAGCCGCGCCGGACTCCGGGACAGCTCCTACGAGCAGTACTTC
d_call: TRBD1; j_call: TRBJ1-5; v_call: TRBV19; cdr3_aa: CASSIYRRGPRDSNQPQHF; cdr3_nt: TGTGCCAGTAGTATTTATCGAAGGGGGCCTCGGGATAGCAATCAGCCCCAGCATTTT
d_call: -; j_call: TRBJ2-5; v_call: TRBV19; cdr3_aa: CASSIGGLSNQETQYF; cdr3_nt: TGTGCCAGTAGTATAGGAGGCTTGTCGAACCAAGAGACCCAGTACTTC
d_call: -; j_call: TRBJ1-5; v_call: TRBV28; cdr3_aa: CASSLKHRHNQPQHF; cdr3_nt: TGTGCCAGCAGTTTAAAGCATAGACACAATCAGCCCCAGCATTTT
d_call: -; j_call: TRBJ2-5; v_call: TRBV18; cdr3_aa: CASSPQSGTQYF; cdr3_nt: TGTGCCAGCTCACCACAATCGGGGACCCAGTACTTC
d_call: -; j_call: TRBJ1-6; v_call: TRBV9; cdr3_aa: CASSVHPYRNSPLHF; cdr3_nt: TGTGCCAGCAGCGTACATCCCTACAGAAATTCACCCCTCCACTTT
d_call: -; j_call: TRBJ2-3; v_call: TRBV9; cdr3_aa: CASSVWSGVTDTQYF; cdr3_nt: TGTGCCAGCAGCGTATGGTCGGGGGTCACAGATACGCAGTATTTT
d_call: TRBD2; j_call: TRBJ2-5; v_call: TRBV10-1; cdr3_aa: CASKLGGSQETQYF; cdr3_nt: TGCGCCAGCAAATTAGGCGGGAGCCAAGAGACCCAGTACTTC
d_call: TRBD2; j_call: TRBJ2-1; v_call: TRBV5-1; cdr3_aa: CASSLEGSGRLYNEQFF; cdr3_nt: TGCGCCAGCAGCTTGGAGGGTAGCGGGAGGTTGTACAATGAGCAGTTCTTC
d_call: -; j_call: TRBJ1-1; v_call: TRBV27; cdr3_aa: CASSTREEAFF; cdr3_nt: TGTGCCAGCAGTACACGGGAGGAAGCTTTCTTT
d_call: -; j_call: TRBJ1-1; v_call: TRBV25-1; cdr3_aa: CASTGWDTEAFF; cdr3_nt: TGTGCCAGCACAGGATGGGACACTGAAGCTTTCTTT
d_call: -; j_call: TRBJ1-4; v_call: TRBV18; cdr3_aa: CASSPPLGSEKLFF; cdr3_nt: TGTGCCAGCTCACCACCACTGGGGAGCGAAAAACTGTTTTTT
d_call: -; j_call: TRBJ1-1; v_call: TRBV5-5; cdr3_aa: CASSLVILSTEAFF; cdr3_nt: TGTGCCAGCAGCTTGGTGATTCTGAGCACTGAAGCTTTCTTT
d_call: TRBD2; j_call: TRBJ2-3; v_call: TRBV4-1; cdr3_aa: CASSLSGTPTDTQYF; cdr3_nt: TGCGCCAGCAGCTTAAGCGGGACCCCCACAGATACGCAGTATTTT
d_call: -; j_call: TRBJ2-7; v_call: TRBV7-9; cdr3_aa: CASSQLGLYEQYF; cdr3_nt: TGTGCCAGCAGCCAGCTAGGCCTCTACGAGCAGTACTTC
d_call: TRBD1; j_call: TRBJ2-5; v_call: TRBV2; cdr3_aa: CAGNRDRKETQYF; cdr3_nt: TGTGCCGGAAACCGGGACAGGAAAGAGACCCAGTACTTC
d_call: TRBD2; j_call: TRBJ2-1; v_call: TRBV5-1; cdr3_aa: CASAPSGRVDEQFF; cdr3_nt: TGCGCCAGCGCCCCTAGCGGGAGGGTCGATGAGCAGTTCTTC
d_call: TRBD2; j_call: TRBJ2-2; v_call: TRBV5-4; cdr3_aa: CASSSGTSGNTGELFF; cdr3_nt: TGTGCCAGCAGCTCCGGGACTAGCGGGAACACCGGGGAGCTGTTTTTT
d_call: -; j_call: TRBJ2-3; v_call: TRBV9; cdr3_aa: CASSVAGLREEDTQYF; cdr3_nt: TGTGCCAGCAGCGTAGCCGGACTAAGGGAGGAAGATACGCAGTATTTT
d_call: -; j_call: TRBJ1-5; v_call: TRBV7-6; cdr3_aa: CASSLGGRNQPQHF; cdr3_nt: TGTGCCAGCAGCTTAGGCGGAAGAAATCAGCCCCAGCATTTT
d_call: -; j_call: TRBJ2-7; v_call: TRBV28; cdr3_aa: CASSGDTYEQYF; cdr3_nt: TGTGCCAGCAGTGGGGACACCTACGAGCAGTACTTC
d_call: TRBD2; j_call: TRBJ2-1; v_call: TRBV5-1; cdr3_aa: CASSLEGSGSSYNEQFF; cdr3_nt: TGCGCCAGCAGCTTGGAGGGTAGCGGGAGTTCCTACAATGAGCAGTTCTTC
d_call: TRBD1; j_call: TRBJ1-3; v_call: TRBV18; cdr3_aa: CASSPTAATGAGNTIYF; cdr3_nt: TGTGCCAGCTCACCGACCGCCGCCACAGGGGCTGGAAACACCATATATTTT
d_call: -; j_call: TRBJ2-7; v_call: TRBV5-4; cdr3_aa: CASSLPDIPEQYF; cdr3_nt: TGTGCCAGCAGCTTGCCAGACATTCCCGAGCAGTACTTC
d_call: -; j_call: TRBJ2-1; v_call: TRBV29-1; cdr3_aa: CSVEGGDEQFF; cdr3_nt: TGCAGCGTTGAAGGCGGCGATGAGCAGTTCTTC
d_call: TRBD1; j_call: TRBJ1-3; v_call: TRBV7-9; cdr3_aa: CASSLDRGLGNTIYF; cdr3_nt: TGTGCCAGCAGCTTAGACAGGGGGCTCGGAAACACCATATATTTT
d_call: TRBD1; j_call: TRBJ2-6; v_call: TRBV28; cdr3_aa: CASRSPDRALSGANVLTF; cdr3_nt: TGTGCCAGCAGATCGCCGGACAGGGCCCTCTCTGGGGCCAACGTCCTGACTTTC